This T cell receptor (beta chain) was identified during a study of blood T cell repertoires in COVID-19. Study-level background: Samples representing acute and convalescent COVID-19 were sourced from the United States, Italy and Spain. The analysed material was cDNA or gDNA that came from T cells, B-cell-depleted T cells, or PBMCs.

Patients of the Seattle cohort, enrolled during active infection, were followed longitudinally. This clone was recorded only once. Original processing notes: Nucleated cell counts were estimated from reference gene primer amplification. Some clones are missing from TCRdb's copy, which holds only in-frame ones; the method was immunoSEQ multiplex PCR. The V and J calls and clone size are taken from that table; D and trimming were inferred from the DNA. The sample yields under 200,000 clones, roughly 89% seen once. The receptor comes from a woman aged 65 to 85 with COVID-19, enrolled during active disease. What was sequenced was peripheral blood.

The CDR3 DNA follows: TGTGCCAGCAGCTTCGGGACAGGCAATCAGCCCCAGCATTTT. Translating gives CASSFGTGNQPQHF. This chain links TRBV5-6 with TRBJ1-5; 7 bases line up with TRBD1. Germline V lookup: CDR1 SGHDT, CDR2 YYEEEE. V lost 2 bases and J lost 2; bases outside the gene matches: 1. The CDR3 contains 14 residues.